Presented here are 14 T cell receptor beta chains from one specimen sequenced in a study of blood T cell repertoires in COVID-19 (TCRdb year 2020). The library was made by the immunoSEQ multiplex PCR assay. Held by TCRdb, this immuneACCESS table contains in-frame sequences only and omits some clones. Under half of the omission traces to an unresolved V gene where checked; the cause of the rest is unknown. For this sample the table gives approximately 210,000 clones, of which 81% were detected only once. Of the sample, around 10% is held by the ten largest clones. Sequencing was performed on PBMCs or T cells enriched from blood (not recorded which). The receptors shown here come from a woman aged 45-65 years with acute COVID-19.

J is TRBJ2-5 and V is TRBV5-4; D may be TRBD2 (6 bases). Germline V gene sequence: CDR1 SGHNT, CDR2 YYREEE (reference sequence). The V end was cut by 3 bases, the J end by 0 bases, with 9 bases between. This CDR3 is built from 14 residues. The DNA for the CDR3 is TGTGCCAGCAGCTCCCGGGGGTACCAAGAGACCCAGTACTTC. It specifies CASSSRGYQETQYF.

The CDR3 protein is CASSPRTSGSNADTQYF. As DNA, the CDR3 is TGTGCCAGCAGCCCAAGGACTAGCGGGAGTAATGCAGATACGCAGTATTTT. The chain links TRBV7-2 to TRBJ2-3, with 13 positions matching TRBD2. Germline values: CDR1 SGHTA, CDR2 FQGNSA. V was clipped by 5 bases and J by 4 bases; unmatched bases: 9. The CDR3 is 17 amino acids.

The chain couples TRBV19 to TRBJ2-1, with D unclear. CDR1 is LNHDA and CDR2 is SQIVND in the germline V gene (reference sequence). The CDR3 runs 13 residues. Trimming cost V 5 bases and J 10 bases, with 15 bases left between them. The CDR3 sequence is CASSYSSGMEQFF. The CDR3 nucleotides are TGTGCCAGTAGTTATTCGTCGGGTATGGAGCAGTTCTTC.

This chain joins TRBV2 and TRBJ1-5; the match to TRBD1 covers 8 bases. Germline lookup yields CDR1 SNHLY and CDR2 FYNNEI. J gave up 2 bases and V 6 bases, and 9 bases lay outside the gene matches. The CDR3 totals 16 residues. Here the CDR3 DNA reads TGTGCCAGCAGGGGATGGACAGGGCAGGGCAATCAGCCCCAGCATTTT. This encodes CASRGWTGQGNQPQHF.

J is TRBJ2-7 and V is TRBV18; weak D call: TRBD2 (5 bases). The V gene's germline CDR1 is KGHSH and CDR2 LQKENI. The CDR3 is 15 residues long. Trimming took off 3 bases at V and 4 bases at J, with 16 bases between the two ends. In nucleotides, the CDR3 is TGTGCCAGCTCACCCCCGGCTAGCCGGGGATACGAGCAGTACTTC. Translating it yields CASSPPASRGYEQYF.

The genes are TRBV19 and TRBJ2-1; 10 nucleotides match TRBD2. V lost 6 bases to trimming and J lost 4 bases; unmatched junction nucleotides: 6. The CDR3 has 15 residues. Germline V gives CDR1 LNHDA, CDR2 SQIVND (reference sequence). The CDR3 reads CASSRSGGPYNEQFF. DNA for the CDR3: TGTGCCAGTAGCCGTAGCGGGGGGCCATACAATGAGCAGTTCTTC.

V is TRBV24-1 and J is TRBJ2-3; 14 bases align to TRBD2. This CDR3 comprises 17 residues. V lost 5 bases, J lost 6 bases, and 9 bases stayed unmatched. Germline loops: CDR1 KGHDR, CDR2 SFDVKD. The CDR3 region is CATSARTSGRTSDTQYF. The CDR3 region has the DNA TGTGCCACCAGTGCTAGGACTAGCGGGAGGACTTCCGATACGCAGTATTTT.

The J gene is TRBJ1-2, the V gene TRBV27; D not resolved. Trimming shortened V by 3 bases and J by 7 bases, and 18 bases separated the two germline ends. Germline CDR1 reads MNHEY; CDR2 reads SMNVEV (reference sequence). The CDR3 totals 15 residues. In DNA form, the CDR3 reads TGTGCCAGCAGTTTCCGCTCCGGGGAGCAGGCTGGCTACACCTTC. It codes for CASSFRSGEQAGYTF.

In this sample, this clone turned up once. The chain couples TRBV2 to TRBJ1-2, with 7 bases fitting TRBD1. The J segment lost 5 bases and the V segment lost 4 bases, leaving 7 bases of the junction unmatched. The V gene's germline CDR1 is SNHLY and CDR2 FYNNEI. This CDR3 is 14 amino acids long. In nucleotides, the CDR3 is TGTGCCAGCAGTGGACAGACAGGGAAATATGGCTACACCTTC. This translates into CASSGQTGKYGYTF.

The CDR3 protein is CASRKRGQPQHF. The CDR3 DNA follows: TGTGCCAGCAGGAAAAGGGGTCAGCCCCAGCATTTT. The chain joins TRBV7-9 to TRBJ1-5, with D perhaps matching TRBD1 (5 bases). Trimming shortened V by 6 bases and J by 6 bases, and 9 bases separated the two germline ends. The CDR3 runs 12 residues. Looked up from germline, CDR1 is SEHNR and CDR2 is FQNEAQ (reference sequence).

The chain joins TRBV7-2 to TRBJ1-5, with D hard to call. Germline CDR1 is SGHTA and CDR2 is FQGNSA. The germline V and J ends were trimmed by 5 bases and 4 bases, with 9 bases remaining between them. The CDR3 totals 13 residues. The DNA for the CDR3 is TGTGCCAGCAGCCCTGGTCGGAATCAGCCCCAGCATTTT. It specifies CASSPGRNQPQHF.

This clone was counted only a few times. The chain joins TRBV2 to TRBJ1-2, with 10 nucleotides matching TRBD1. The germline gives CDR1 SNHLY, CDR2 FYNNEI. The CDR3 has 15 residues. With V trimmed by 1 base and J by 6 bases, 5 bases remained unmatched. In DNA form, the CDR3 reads TGTGCCAGCAGTGAAGATCCGACAGGGGGCAATGGCTACACCTTC. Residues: CASSEDPTGGNGYTF. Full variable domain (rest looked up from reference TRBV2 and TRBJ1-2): EPEVTQTPSHQVTQMGQEVILRCVPISNHLYFYWYRQILGQKVEFLVSFYNNEISEKSEIFDDQFSVERPDGSNFTLKIRSTKLEDSAMYFCASSEDPTGGNGYTFGSGTRLTVV.

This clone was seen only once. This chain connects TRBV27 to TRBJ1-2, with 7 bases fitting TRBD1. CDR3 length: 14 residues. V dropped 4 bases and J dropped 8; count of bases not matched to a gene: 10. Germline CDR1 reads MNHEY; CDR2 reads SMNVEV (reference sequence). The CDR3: CASSSWVGGEGYTF. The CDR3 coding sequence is TGTGCCAGCAGTTCGTGGGTAGGGGGCGAAGGCTACACCTTC.

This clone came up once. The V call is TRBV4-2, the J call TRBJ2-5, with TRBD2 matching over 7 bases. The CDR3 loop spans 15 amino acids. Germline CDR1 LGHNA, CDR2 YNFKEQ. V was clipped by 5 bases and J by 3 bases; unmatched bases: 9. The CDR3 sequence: CASSARERGEETQYF. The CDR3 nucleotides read TGTGCCAGCAGCGCACGGGAGCGGGGCGAAGAGACCCAGTACTTC.